Each of the 5 T cell receptor beta chains below was sequenced from the same sample in a study of T-cell reconstitution after alpha-beta-depleted transplantation in children. For TCRbeta, the library was prepared with unique molecular identifiers. MiXCR was run by TCRdb on the PCR reads, yielding one entry per CDR3 protein. The table lists hundreds of thousands of distinct CDR3 sequences, 16% of them singletons. The specimen comprised PBMCs from the stem cell graft donor, sampled from the stem cell graft. Receptors originate from a human donor who donated a stem cell graft to a child with acute myeloid leukemia.

The chain couples TRBV7-2 to TRBJ2-3, with no clear D. V lost 5 bases, J lost 3 bases, and 15 bases lay in between. CDR3 length: 15 amino acids. The germline gives CDR1 SGHTA, CDR2 FQGNSA. This chain's CDR3 is CASSPTSYRTDTQYF. The CDR3 nucleotides read TGTGCCAGCAGCCCCACGTCGTATAGGACAGATACGCAGTATTTT.

In its sample, this clonotype was seen many times. This rearrangement joins TRBV7-2 to TRBJ1-5; perhaps TRBD1 as D (6 bases). This CDR3 is built from 16 residues. In germline, CDR1 is SGHTA, CDR2 FQGNSA. Trimming removed 6 bases at V and 2 bases at J, with 17 bases between. The CDR3, as DNA: TGTGCCAGCAGTTTTGAACAGGGTATCGGCAATCAGCCCCAGCATTTT. It translates to CASSFEQGIGNQPQHF. Drawing the rest from reference TRBV7-2 and TRBJ1-5, the complete variable domain is GAGVSQSPSNKVTEKGKDVELRCDPISGHTALYWYRQSLGQGLEFLIYFQGNSAPDKSGLPSDRFSAERTGGSVSTLTIQRTQQEDSAVYLCASSFEQGIGNQPQHFGDGTRLSIL.

This clonotype occurred many times. The chain couples TRBV7-9 to TRBJ2-3; no firm D call. CDR3 length: 14 amino acids. Trimming left V 0 bases short and J 4 bases short, with 8 bases between. Germline CDR1 SEHNR, CDR2 FQNEAQ (reference sequence). Here the CDR3 reads CASSLALGPDTQYF. In DNA, the CDR3 is TGTGCCAGCAGCTTAGCCCTGGGCCCAGATACGCAGTATTTT.

The sample holds many counts of this clonotype. The gene calls are TRBV7-2 and TRBJ2-7; D may be TRBD1 (6 bases). The CDR3 is 16 residues long. Trimming cost V 0 bases and J 1 base, with 13 bases left between them. In germline, CDR1 is SGHTA, CDR2 FQGNSA. The CDR3 DNA reads as TGTGCCAGCAGCTTAGCGCTAACAGGGAAGTCCTACGAGCAGTACTTC. Translated, it gives CASSLALTGKSYEQYF.

With respect to this clonotype: A much larger clonotype is one base distant, so this may be a read error. The V gene is TRBV20-1, the J gene TRBJ2-5; 7 bases align to TRBD2. The CDR3 totals 13 residues. V was pared by 5 bases and J by 5 bases, with 8 bases of the junction left unmatched. The germline CDR1 and CDR2 sequences are DFQATT and SNEGSKA (reference sequence). DNA of the CDR3: TGCAGTGCTTGGACTAGTAATTCGGAGACCCAGTACTTC. This translates into CSAWTSNSETQYF.